This T cell receptor (beta chain) was identified in a study of blood T cells in healthy people across ages. A second about 7 to 11 cycle PCR used barcoded and J-beta primers. TCRdb re-analysed the 5' RACE reads in MiXCR, keeping a single row per CDR3 protein. In the table there are about 2 million distinct CDR3 sequences, around half of which are singletons. The CDR3 extends over 16 amino acids. Germline values: CDR1 SGHAT, CDR2 FQDESV (reference sequence). J gave up 4 bases and V 6 bases, and 9 bases lay outside the gene matches. The sample consisted of blood. V and J are TRBV11-1 and TRBJ2-1; 10 bases are a match to TRBD2. The receptor was derived from a woman aged 40 to 50 in good health. CDR3 loop: CASRDDSGGSYNEQFF. The CDR3 coding sequence is TGTGCCAGCAGAGACGATAGCGGGGGGTCGTACAATGAGCAGTTCTTC.